The 17 T cell receptor beta chains reported below all come from one sample, sequenced in a study of T-cell reconstitution after alpha-beta-depleted transplantation in children. Unique molecular identifiers were built into the TCRbeta library. In TCRdb, the PCR reads were re-called with MiXCR into one record per CDR3 protein. The sample lists around 80,000 distinct CDR3 sequences; about a sixth were seen once. The sample here was PBMCs, mostly from graft donor cells, taken 360 days after TCRalphabeta/CD19-depleted stem cell transplant. These receptors were taken from a male patient between 2 and 9 years old who had a stem cell transplant for acute lymphoblastic leukemia, so the T cells may come from the graft donor.

This clonotype was seen only a few times. The chain uses TRBV4-2 and TRBJ2-2, with unresolved D. The germline V gene encodes CDR1 LGHNA and CDR2 YNFKEQ. This CDR3 region has 20 residues. V lost 2 bases and J 2 bases, leaving 24 bases between the germline ends. The CDR3 DNA sequence: TGTGCCAGCAGCCAACTCGCCGACATTATCACCGCCCCCAACACCGGGGAGCTGTTTTTT. Amino acids: CASSQLADIITAPNTGELFF.

The CDR3 loop reads CATSDSGQSSTDTQYF. The CDR3 nucleotides are TGTGCCACCAGTGATTCTGGACAGTCTAGCACAGATACGCAGTATTTT. This chain connects TRBV24-1 to TRBJ2-3, with D possibly being TRBD1 (6 bases). The ends were cut back, 2 bases at V and 0 bases at J, with 11 bases in the middle. This CDR3 comprises 16 residues. Per the germline V gene, CDR1 is KGHDR and CDR2 is SFDVKD.

This clonotype was found many times. The V and J genes are TRBV28 and TRBJ2-7; D unresolved. Trimming left V 6 bases short and J 5 bases short, with 8 bases between. CDR1 is MDHEN, CDR2 SYDVKM, per germline. CDR3 length: 11 residues. CDR3 loop: CASSRWDEQYF. The DNA for the CDR3 is TGTGCCAGCAGCCGCTGGGACGAGCAGTACTTC.

The V call is TRBV12-3 or TRBV12-4, the J call TRBJ2-7, with 9 positions matching TRBD1. V shed 1 base and J 7 bases; nucleotides not matched to a gene: 8. This CDR3 has 15 amino acids. CDR3: CASSLGDRVLREQYF. The DNA of the CDR3 is TGTGCCAGCAGTTTAGGGGACAGGGTTCTACGAGAGCAGTACTTC.

The rearrangement uses TRBV23-1 and TRBJ2-7, with D perhaps matching TRBD1 or TRBD2 (5 bases each). TRBV23-1 is designated an ORF whose function remains uncertain. The CDR3 loop spans 16 amino acids. The V and J ends lost 1 base and 0 bases respectively, with 13 bases between them. CDR3 bases: TGCGCCAGCAGTCAATTTGGGACGTCCTCCTCCTACGAGCAGTACTTC. It codes for CASSQFGTSSSYEQYF.

There are a few counts of this clonotype. The chain is built from TRBV5-1 and TRBJ1-5, with TRBD1 as a possible D gene (6 bases). Germline V lookup: CDR1 SGHRS, CDR2 YFSETQ. With 0 bases removed from V and 2 bases from J, the gap between germline ends came to 9 bases. The CDR3 has 15 amino acids. The CDR3 loop reads CASSLAGDRNQPQHF. DNA for the CDR3: TGCGCCAGCAGCTTGGCAGGGGATCGCAATCAGCCCCAGCATTTT.

This chain links TRBV10-3 with TRBJ2-1; 10 nucleotides agree with TRBD2. From germline, CDR1 is ENHRY and CDR2 SYGVKD. The J segment lost 9 bases and the V segment lost 6 bases, leaving 2 bases of the junction unmatched. The CDR3 consists of 12 residues. This CDR3 reads CAISWTSGEQFF. In nucleotides, the CDR3 is TGTGCCATCAGCTGGACTAGCGGTGAGCAGTTCTTC.

In its sample, this clonotype was seen a few times. The chain couples TRBV12-3 or TRBV12-4 to TRBJ1-1; D not resolved. Between the trimmed V and J ends, which lost 6 bases and 3 bases, there was a span of 5 bases. The CDR3 spans 11 residues. The CDR3 sequence is CASSQDTEAFF. In DNA, the CDR3 is TGTGCCAGCAGCCAAGACACTGAAGCTTTCTTT.

This chain uses TRBV7-6 with TRBJ2-3, with TRBD2 matching over 12 bases. This CDR3 comprises 20 residues. With 5 bases clipped from V and 3 bases from J, the junction kept 18 bases outside the gene matches. Germline V gene lookup returns CDR1 SGHVS and CDR2 FNYEAQ. In DNA, the CDR3 is TGTGCCAGCAGCCTAAGGGGGTCTAGCGGGAGGGCCGGAAAGACAGATACGCAGTATTTT. This codes for CASSLRGSSGRAGKTDTQYF.

In DNA form, the CDR3 reads TGTGCCAGCAGCCTTTCGACAGGGCCCTACAATGAGCAGTTCTTC. It yields the protein CASSLSTGPYNEQFF. The V gene is TRBV12-3 or TRBV12-4, the J gene TRBJ2-1; 7 bases match TRBD1. CDR3 length: 15 amino acids. V lost 6 bases to trimming and J lost 2 bases; unmatched junction nucleotides: 7.

V is TRBV2 and J is TRBJ2-7; 9 bases match TRBD2. CDR1 is SNHLY and CDR2 is FYNNEI in the germline V gene. The CDR3 is 14 amino acids. The V segment lost 2 bases and the J segment 4 bases; nucleotides outside the gene matches: 3. The chain's CDR3 is CASSERGLAYEQYF. The CDR3 DNA reads TGTGCCAGCAGTGAACGGGGACTAGCTTACGAGCAGTACTTC.

The gene calls are TRBV5-1 and TRBJ2-1; 9 bases fit TRBD2. Trimming removed 7 bases from V and 9 bases from J; junction bases left unmatched: 14. The CDR3 extends over 15 amino acids. Germline CDR1 and CDR2: SGHRS and YFSETQ. In nucleotides, the CDR3 is TGCGCCAGCTCTCCTCTGGCGGGAGGGCCGTCTGAGCAGTTCTTC. This codes for CASSPLAGGPSEQFF.

The table lists this clonotype with a few counts. V and J are TRBV12-3 or TRBV12-4 and TRBJ1-5; D uncertain. This CDR3 comprises 12 residues. Trimming removed 2 bases from V and 4 bases from J, with 3 bases in between. CDR3 loop: CASSLLNQPQHF. CDR3 coding DNA: TGTGCCAGCAGTTTACTTAATCAGCCCCAGCATTTT.

This clonotype was detected ten times or more. The V call is TRBV7-9, the J call TRBJ1-4; a weak D match, TRBD1 (6 bases). CDR3 length: 14 residues. Germline assignment: CDR1 SEHNR and CDR2 FQNEAQ (reference sequence). V lost 0 bases and J 5 bases, leaving 7 bases between the germline ends. CDR3 sequence: CASSLAGGNEKLFF. As DNA, the CDR3 is TGTGCCAGCAGCTTAGCAGGGGGGAATGAAAAACTGTTTTTT. The entire variable domain, with the rest obtained from reference TRBV7-9 and TRBJ1-4, is as follows: DTGVSQNPRHKITKRGQNVTFRCDPISEHNRLYWYRQTLGQGPEFLTYFQNEAQLEKSRLLSDRFSAERPKGSFSTLEIQRTEQGDSAMYLCASSLAGGNEKLFFGSGTQLSVL.

This clonotype was seen just once. This chain uses TRBV21-1 with TRBJ2-1; TRBD2 is taken as the D call from the table, unchecked against the DNA. TRBV21-1 is reported as a pseudogene. CDR3 size: 16 residues. CDR3: CASSKAGASGNNEQFF. In DNA form, the CDR3 reads TGTGCCAGCAGCAAAGCGGGGGCTAGCGGGAACAATGAGCAGTTCTTC.

The rearrangement links TRBV18 to TRBJ1-1; D is undetermined. CDR1 and CDR2 from the germline V gene are KGHSH and LQKENI. The V end was cut by 1 base, the J end by 6 bases, with 6 bases between. This CDR3 is built from 12 residues. CDR3 in DNA: TGTGCCAGCTCACCACGTATACCTGAAGCTTTCTTT. Protein product: CASSPRIPEAFF. Full variable domain (remainder filled in from reference TRBV18 and TRBJ1-1): NAGVMQNPRHLVRRRGQEARLRCSPMKGHSHVYWYRQLPEEGLKFMVYLQKENIIDESGMPKERFSAEFPKEGPSILRIQQVVRGDSAAYFCASSPRIPEAFFGQGTRLTVV.

DNA of the CDR3: TGCAGTGCTAGAGGCCCCACCACCTACGAGCAGTACTTC. Its protein is CSARGPTTYEQYF. V is TRBV20-1 and J is TRBJ2-7, with D uncertain. The germline CDR1 and CDR2 sequences are DFQATT and SNEGSKA (reference sequence). The CDR3 consists of 13 residues. V lost 1 base to trimming and J lost 2 bases, with 9 bases between them.